The clone carrying this T cell receptor beta chain appeared many times. What it binds is unknown. Using its own MiXCR run on the 5' RACE reads, TCRdb lists one record per CDR3 protein. The sample comprises about 55,000 distinct CDR3 sequences, 3.5% to 4% of which are singletons, and approximately 1.8% rests with the top ten. The CDR3 is 13 residues long. Germline CDR1 reads SGHRS; CDR2 reads YFSETQ. V was cut by 6 bases and J by 0 bases, with 8 bases left in between. The data belong to a study of neurological immune-mediated disorders. Study-wide results and caveats: Because no CDR3 amino acid sequences were shared across subjects by expanded clones, private repertoires were suggested in all groups.

The sequenced sample was CD4+ T cells from blood. The receptor comes from a woman in her forties with multiple sclerosis. V gene TRBV5-1 combines with J gene TRBJ2-3, with D uncertain. The CDR3 reads CASNEASTDTQYF. Here the CDR3 DNA reads TGCGCCAGCAACGAGGCGAGCACAGATACGCAGTATTTT.